This TCR beta chain was recorded in a study of glioma-infiltrating T cells. The CDR3 sequence is 14 residues long. Trimming cost V 4 bases and J 1 base, with 11 bases left between them. CDR1 is LNHNV, CDR2 YYDKDF, per germline (reference sequence). This clonotype was picked up many times. Amplification of TCR alpha and beta CDR3 regions from RNA used iRepertoire nested multiplex PCR. TCRdb redid the calling of the multiplex PCR reads with MiXCR, one entry per CDR3 protein. This sample yields 300,000 to 400,000 distinct CDR3 sequences, of which around 45% are seen a single time; around 12% belongs to the top ten.

This clonotype was sampled from a human donor with low-grade glioma or glioblastoma, undergoing nonglioma brain surgery, or in good health (not recorded which). Sequenced input: glioma tissue, nonneoplastic brain tissue, or PBMCs (not recorded which). V usage is TRBV15 and J usage is TRBJ2-7; D is possibly TRBD1 (6 bases). In DNA, the CDR3 is TGTGCCACCAGCATAGGGGGAGAGTCCTACGAGCAGTACTTC. Protein sequence: CATSIGGESYEQYF.